This T cell receptor beta chain came from a study of identical twins. TCRdb re-called the 5' RACE reads with MiXCR, one entry per CDR3 protein. The table includes roughly 290,000 distinct CDR3 sequences, roughly 9.7% detected once. This clonotype occurred a few times. Its cognate antigen is unknown. V lost 6 bases and J lost 12, with 15 bases in between. Germline lookup yields CDR1 SNHLY and CDR2 FYNNEI. The CDR3 is 11 residues long. The study, taken as a whole, reports: Models predicted less out-of-frame TCR alpha sharing in monozygotic twins than was found. There is a chance that invariant MAIT and iNKT cells partially muddied zero-insertion analyses. Fewer insertions characterized abundant cord blood beta clonotypes, whereas memory repertoires showed none.

These data were likewise used in another study, on yellow fever vaccine responses in identical twins.

The chain has TRBV2 and TRBJ2-7; D remains ambiguous. The specimen was CD8+ T cells sorted from blood. The clonotype was recovered from a young woman in good health. For the CDR3, the DNA is TGTGCCAGCAGCCACCCCAAGGATCCGTACTTC. Protein sequence: CASSHPKDPYF.